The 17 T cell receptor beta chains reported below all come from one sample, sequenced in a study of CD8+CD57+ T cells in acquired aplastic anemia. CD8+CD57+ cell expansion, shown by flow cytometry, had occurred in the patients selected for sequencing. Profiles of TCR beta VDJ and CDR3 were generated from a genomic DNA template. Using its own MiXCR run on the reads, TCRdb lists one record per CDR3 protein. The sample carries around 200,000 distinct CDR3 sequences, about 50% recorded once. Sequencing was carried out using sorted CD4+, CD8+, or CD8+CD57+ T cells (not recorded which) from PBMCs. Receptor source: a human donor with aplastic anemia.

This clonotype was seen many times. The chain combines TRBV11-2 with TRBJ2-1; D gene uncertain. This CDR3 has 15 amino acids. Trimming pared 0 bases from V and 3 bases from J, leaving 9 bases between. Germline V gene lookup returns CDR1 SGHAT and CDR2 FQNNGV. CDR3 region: CASSLEHSYYNEQFF. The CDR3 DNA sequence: TGTGCCAGCAGCTTAGAGCACTCTTACTACAATGAGCAGTTCTTC.

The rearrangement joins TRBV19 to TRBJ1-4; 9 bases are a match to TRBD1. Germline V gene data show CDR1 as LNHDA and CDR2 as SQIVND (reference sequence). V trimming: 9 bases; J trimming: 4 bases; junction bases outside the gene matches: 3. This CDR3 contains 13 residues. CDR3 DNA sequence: TGTGCCAGCCACAGGGGGCGTAATGAAAAACTGTTTTTT. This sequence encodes CASHRGRNEKLFF.

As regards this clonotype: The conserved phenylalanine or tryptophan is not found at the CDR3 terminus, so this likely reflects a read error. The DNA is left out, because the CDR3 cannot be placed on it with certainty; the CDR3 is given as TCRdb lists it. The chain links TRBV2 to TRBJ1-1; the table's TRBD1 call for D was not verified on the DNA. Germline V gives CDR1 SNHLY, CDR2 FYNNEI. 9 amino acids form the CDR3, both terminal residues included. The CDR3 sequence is CASSVGGGG.

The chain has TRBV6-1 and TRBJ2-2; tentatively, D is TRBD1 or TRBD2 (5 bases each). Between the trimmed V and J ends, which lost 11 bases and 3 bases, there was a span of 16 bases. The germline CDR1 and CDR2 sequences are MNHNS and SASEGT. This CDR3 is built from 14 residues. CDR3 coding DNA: TGTGCCGAGGGACGGAATCTCGACACCGGGGAGCTGTTTTTT. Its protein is CAEGRNLDTGELFF.

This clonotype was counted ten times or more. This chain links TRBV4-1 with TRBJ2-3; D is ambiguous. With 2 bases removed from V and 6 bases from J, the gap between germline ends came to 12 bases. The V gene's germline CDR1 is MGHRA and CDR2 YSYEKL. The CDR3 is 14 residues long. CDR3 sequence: CASSQQAILDTQYF. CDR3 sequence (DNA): TGCGCCAGCAGCCAACAAGCGATCCTGGATACGCAGTATTTT.

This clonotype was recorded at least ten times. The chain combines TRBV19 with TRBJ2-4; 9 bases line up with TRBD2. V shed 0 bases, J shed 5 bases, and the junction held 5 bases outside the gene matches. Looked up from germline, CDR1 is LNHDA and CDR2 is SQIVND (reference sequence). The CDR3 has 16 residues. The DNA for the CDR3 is TGTGCCAGTAGTATAGACAAGGGCGGGAGGGAAAACATTCAGTACTTC. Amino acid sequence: CASSIDKGGRENIQYF.

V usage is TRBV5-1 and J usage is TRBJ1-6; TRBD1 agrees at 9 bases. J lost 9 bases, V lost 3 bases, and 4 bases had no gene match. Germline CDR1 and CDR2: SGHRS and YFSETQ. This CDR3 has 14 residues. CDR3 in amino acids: CASSYGTGSSPLHF. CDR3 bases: TGCGCCAGCAGCTACGGGACAGGGAGTTCACCCCTCCACTTT.

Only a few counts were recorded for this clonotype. CDR3 nucleotide sequence: TGTGCCAGCAGCGTAGCGAATTCACCCCTCCACTTT. It codes for CASSVANSPLHF. This chain joins TRBV9 and TRBJ1-6; no clear D gene. The CDR3 runs to 12 residues. Germline CDR1 is SGDLS and CDR2 is YYNGEE. V was clipped by 0 bases and J by 7 bases, with 2 bases between them.

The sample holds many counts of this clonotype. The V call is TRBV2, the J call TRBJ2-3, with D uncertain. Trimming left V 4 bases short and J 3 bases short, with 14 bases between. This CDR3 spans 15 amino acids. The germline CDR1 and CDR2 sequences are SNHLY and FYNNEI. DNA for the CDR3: TGTGCCAGCAGTGTGTCTCGGGTGTCAACAGATACGCAGTATTTT. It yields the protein CASSVSRVSTDTQYF.

DNA for the CDR3: TGTGCCAGTAGTCCGTCGGACAGGGCCTATGGCTACACCTTC. This gives the protein CASSPSDRAYGYTF. The chain recombines TRBV19 with TRBJ1-2; 8 nucleotides line up with TRBD1. CDR3 size: 14 residues. Germline loops: CDR1 LNHDA, CDR2 SQIVND (reference sequence). Trimming cost V 5 bases and J 4 bases; bases outside gene matches: 6.

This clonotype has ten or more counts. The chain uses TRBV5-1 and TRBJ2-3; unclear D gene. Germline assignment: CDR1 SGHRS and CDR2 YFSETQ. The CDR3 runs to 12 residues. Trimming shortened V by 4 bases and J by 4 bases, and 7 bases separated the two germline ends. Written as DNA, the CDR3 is TGCGCCAGCAGCAATAATCCAGATACGCAGTATTTT. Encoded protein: CASSNNPDTQYF. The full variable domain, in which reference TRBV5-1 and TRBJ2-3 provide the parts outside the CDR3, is KAGVTQTPRYLIKTRGQQVTLSCSPISGHRSVSWYQQTPGQGLQFLFEYFSETQRNKGNFPGRFSGRQFSNSRSEMNVSTLELGDSALYLCASSNNPDTQYFGPGTRLTVL.

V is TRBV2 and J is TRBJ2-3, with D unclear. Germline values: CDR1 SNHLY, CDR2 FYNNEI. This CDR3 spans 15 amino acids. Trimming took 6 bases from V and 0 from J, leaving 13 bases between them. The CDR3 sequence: CASSSIGRSTDTQYF. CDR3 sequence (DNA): TGTGCCAGCAGCTCTATCGGACGGAGCACAGATACGCAGTATTTT.

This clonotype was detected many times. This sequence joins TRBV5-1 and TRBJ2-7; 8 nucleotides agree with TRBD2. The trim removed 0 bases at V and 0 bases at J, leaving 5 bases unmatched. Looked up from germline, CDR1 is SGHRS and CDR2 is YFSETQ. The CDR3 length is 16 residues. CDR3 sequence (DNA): TGCGCCAGCAGCTTGGTTGGTAGCGGGGCCTCCTACGAGCAGTACTTC. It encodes CASSLVGSGASYEQYF.

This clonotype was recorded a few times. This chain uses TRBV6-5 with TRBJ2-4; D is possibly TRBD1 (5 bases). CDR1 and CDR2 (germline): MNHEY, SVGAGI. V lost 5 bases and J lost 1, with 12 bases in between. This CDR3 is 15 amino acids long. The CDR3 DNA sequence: TGTGCCAGCAGTCAAAGGGGTGCGGCCAAAAACATTCAGTACTTC. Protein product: CASSQRGAAKNIQYF.

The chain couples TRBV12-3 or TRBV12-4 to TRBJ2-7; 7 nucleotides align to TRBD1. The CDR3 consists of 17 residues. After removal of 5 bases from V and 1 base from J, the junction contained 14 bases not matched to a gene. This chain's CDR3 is CASSQTGTEGSSYEQYF. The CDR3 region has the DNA TGTGCCAGCAGTCAAACCGGGACAGAAGGCTCATCCTACGAGCAGTACTTC.

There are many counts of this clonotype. In DNA form, the CDR3 reads TGTGCCAGCTCGGGACCTTACGAGCAGTACTTC. Its protein is CASSGPYEQYF. The chain employs TRBV12-3 or TRBV12-4 and TRBJ2-7; TRBD1 or TRBD2 may be the D gene (5 bases each). CDR3 length: 11 residues. Deletions cut 8 bases from V and 4 bases from J, with 9 bases between.

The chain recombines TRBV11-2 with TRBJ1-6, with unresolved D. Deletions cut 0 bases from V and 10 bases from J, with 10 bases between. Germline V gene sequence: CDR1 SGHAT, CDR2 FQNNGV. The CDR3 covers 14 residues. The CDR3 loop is CASSLEAEGSPLHF. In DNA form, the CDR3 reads TGTGCCAGCAGCTTAGAGGCGGAAGGCTCACCCCTCCACTTT.